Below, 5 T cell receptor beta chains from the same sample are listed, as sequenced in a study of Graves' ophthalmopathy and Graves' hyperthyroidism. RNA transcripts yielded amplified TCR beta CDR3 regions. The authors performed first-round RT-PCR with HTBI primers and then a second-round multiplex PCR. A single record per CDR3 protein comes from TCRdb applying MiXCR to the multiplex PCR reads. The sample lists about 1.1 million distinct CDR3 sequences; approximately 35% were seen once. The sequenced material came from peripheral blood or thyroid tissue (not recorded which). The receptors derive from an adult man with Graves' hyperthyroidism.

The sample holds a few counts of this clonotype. The CDR3 is CASSSQVGGTEAFF. The CDR3, as DNA: TGTGCCAGCAGTTCTCAGGTAGGGGGCACTGAAGCTTTCTTT. The chain combines TRBV12-3 or TRBV12-4 with TRBJ1-1, with D perhaps TRBD1 (6 bases). The CDR3 runs 14 residues. V was shortened by 4 bases and J by 4 bases, with 13 bases between the two germline ends.

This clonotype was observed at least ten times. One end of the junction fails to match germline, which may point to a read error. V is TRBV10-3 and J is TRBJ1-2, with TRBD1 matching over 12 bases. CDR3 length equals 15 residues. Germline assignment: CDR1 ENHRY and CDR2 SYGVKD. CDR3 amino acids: CASSAPGQGAYGYTF. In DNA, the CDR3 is TGTGCCAGCAGTGCACCGGGACAGGGGGCGTATGGCTACACCTTC.

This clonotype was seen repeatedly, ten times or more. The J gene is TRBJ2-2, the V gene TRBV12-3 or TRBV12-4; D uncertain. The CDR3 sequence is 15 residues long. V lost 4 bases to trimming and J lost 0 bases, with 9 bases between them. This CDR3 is CASSWTDPNTGELFF. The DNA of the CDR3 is TGTGCCAGCAGTTGGACGGACCCGAACACCGGGGAGCTGTTTTTT.

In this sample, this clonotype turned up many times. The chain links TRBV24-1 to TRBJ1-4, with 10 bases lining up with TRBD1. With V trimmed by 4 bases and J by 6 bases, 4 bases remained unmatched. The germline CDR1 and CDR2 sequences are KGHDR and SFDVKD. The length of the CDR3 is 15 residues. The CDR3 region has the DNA TGTGCCACCAGTGAGACCGGGACAGGGGATGAAAAACTGTTTTTT. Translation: CATSETGTGDEKLFF.

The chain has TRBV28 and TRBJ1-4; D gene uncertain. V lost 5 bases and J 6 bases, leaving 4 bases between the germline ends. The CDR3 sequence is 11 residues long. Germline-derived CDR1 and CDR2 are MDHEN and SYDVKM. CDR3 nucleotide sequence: TGTGCCAGCAGTGAGGATGAAAAACTGTTTTTT. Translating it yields CASSEDEKLFF. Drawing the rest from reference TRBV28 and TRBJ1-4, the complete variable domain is DVKVTQSSRYLVKRTGEKVFLECVQDMDHENMFWYRQDPGLGLRLIYFSYDVKMKEKGDIPEGYSVSREKKERFSLILESASTNQTSMYLCASSEDEKLFFGSGTQLSVL.